This is a list of T cell receptor beta chains from one sample in a study of technical replicates of blood from a few donors. Some clones are missing from TCRdb's copy, which holds only in-frame ones; the method was immunoSEQ multiplex PCR. The table includes approximately 84,000 clones, roughly 98% detected once. Sequenced sample: T cells isolated from PBMCs. Receptors were obtained from a human donor in good health. CDR3s include the opening cysteine and the closing phenylalanine or tryptophan. The D gene is left open where the match is weak. Clone size is given for some rows only: seen once, a few or many times, or a class if the clone is expanded.

TRBV6-1,TRBD1,TRBJ2-7,NA,CASSGQGGSSYEQYF,TGTGCCAGCAGTGGACAGGGGGGTAGCTCCTACGAGCAGTACTTC
TRBV6-5,NA,TRBJ2-7,once,CASSYSISYEQYF,TGTGCCAGCAGTTACTCCATCTCCTACGAGCAGTACTTC
TRBV6-1,TRBD2,TRBJ2-3,NA,CASSELSGSTDTQYF,TGTGCCAGCAGTGAACTTAGCGGGAGTACAGATACGCAGTATTTT
TRBV5-1,TRBD1,TRBJ1-1,NA,CASSGQGITEAFF,TGCGCCAGCAGCGGACAGGGAATCACTGAAGCTTTCTTT
TRBV2,TRBD1,TRBJ1-4,NA,CASRGPGQGNEKLFF,TGTGCCAGCAGGGGCCCGGGACAGGGGAATGAAAAACTGTTTTTT
TRBV19,TRBD2,TRBJ2-4,NA,CASSTDIAGGLAKNIQYF,TGTGCCAGTAGTACTGATATAGCGGGAGGGTTAGCCAAAAACATTCAGTACTTC
TRBV5-1,NA,TRBJ1-1,NA,CASSLGYGGQIMNTEAFF,TGCGCCAGCAGCTTGGGTTATGGGGGACAAATAATGAACACTGAAGCTTTCTTT
TRBV11-3,NA,TRBJ2-5,NA,CASSYGLVAARQETQYF,TGTGCCAGCAGCTATGGGCTAGTAGCGGCTCGGCAAGAGACCCAGTACTTC
TRBV5-4,TRBD2,TRBJ2-1,NA,CASSSYSGGPGNEQFF,TGTGCCAGCAGCTCCTATAGCGGGGGGCCAGGGAATGAGCAGTTCTTC
TRBV7-9,TRBD1,TRBJ2-7,NA,CASSMDRGSYEQYF,TGTGCCAGCAGCATGGACAGGGGCTCCTACGAGCAGTACTTC
TRBV11-2,TRBD1,TRBJ1-4,NA,CASSLIGQGSEKLFF,TGTGCCAGCAGCTTAATCGGACAGGGGAGTGAAAAACTGTTTTTT
TRBV28,NA,TRBJ1-2,NA,CASMSNYGYTF,TGTGCCAGCATGAGTAACTATGGCTACACCTTC